This is a list of T cell receptor beta chains from one sample in a study of T-cell memory formation after mild COVID-19. TCRdb recomputed calls from the 5' RACE reads with MiXCR, one row per CDR3 protein. Of about 270,000 distinct CDR3 sequences in the sample, approximately 16% were seen once. The source material was PBMCs or a T cell subset sorted from them (not recorded which). Receptors originate from a man between 18 and 29 years old who had mild COVID-19 (a few samples of this study predate the infection). Cell type and time point are not known. Both conserved end residues are part of each CDR3. A D gene is named only where the DNA matches it firmly. Only part of the rows carry a size: once, few, many, or a class if the clone is expanded.

v_call,j_call,clone_size,d_call,cdr3_aa,cdr3_nt
TRBV28,TRBJ2-4,few,.,CASSPSDMLLAKNIQYF,TGTGCCAGCAGTCCCTCGGACATGCTCTTAGCCAAAAACATTCAGTACTTC
TRBV5-1,TRBJ1-1,.,.,CASSPGLVTEAFF,TGCGCCAGCAGCCCAGGTCTCGTCACTGAAGCTTTCTTT
TRBV7-8,TRBJ2-1,.,TRBD2,CASSLERRGAAHNEQFF,TGTGCCAGCAGCTTAGAGCGGCGGGGGGCGGCTCACAATGAGCAGTTCTTC
TRBV7-3,TRBJ2-3,few,.,CASSSDLTDTQYF,TGTGCCAGCAGCTCCGACCTGACAGATACGCAGTATTTT
TRBV25-1,TRBJ2-3,few,.,CASSDLYRGGTDTQYF,TGTGCCAGCAGTGACCTTTATAGGGGGGGCACAGATACGCAGTATTTT
TRBV29-1,TRBJ1-2,.,.,CSVGGMGYGYTF,TGCAGCGTTGGGGGGATGGGCTATGGCTACACCTTC
TRBV12-3/TRBV12-4,TRBJ1-2,few,TRBD1,CASSSRAPRDRGDYGYTF,TGTGCCAGCAGTTCACGGGCACCCCGGGACAGGGGCGACTATGGCTACACCTTC
TRBV7-9,TRBJ2-3,.,.,CASSQLGARPDF,TGTGCCAGCAGCCAACTAGGGGCCAGGCCGGATTTT
TRBV29-1,TRBJ1-1,.,TRBD1,CSVGQGPSMNTEAFF,TGCAGCGTGGGACAGGGGCCTAGCATGAACACTGAAGCTTTCTTT
TRBV12-3/TRBV12-4,TRBJ1-5,.,TRBD1,CASSSRTGTINQPQHF,TGTGCCAGCAGTTCTCGGACAGGGACGATCAATCAGCCCCAGCATTTT
TRBV29-1,TRBJ2-4,.,.,CSVEEGTGADIQYF,TGCAGCGTTGAAGAGGGGACTGGGGCGGACATTCAGTACTTC
TRBV18,TRBJ1-6,.,.,CASSPTARDSPLHF,TGTGCCAGCTCGCCGACGGCTCGCGATTCACCCCTCCACTTT
TRBV5-5,TRBJ2-1,.,.,CASRVADLSSYNEQFF,TGTGCCAGCAGGGTAGCGGACTTAAGCTCCTACAATGAGCAGTTCTTC
TRBV4-2,TRBJ2-5,.,TRBD2,CASSQGGSGLGDQETQYF,TGTGCCAGCAGCCAAGGCGGGTCGGGACTAGGGGACCAAGAGACCCAGTACTTC
TRBV25-1,TRBJ2-1,.,.,CASSGHSEGPYNEQFF,TGTGCCAGCAGTGGACATTCCGAGGGGCCCTACAATGAGCAGTTCTTC
TRBV7-2,TRBJ1-6,.,.,CASSYRPNSPLHF,TGTGCCAGCAGCTACCGACCTAATTCACCCCTCCACTTT
TRBV7-2,TRBJ1-5,few,.,CASSPLPGQPQHF,TGTGCCAGCAGCCCCCTGCCAGGTCAGCCCCAGCATTTT
TRBV12-3/TRBV12-4,TRBJ1-6,few,.,CASSFSSMNSPLHF,TGTGCCAGCAGTTTCAGTAGCATGAATTCACCCCTCCACTTT
TRBV29-1,TRBJ1-2,.,.,CSVAGYGYTF,TGCAGCGTTGCTGGCTATGGCTACACCTTC
TRBV7-9,TRBJ2-7,.,.,CASSFAGITYEQYF,TGTGCCAGCAGCTTCGCAGGGATTACCTACGAGCAGTACTTC
TRBV20-1,TRBJ2-3,.,.,CSAGFQGDTDTQYF,TGCAGTGCTGGTTTTCAGGGAGACACAGATACGCAGTATTTT
TRBV20-1,TRBJ2-7,.,.,CSASDRGWAYEQYF,TGCAGTGCTAGTGACCGAGGTTGGGCTTACGAGCAGTACTTC
TRBV6-2/TRBV6-3,TRBJ1-4,few,.,CASSYSRRSEEKLFF,TGTGCCAGCAGTTACTCGCGGAGGTCTGAGGAAAAACTGTTTTTT
TRBV24-1,TRBJ2-1,few,.,CATSDLDVRGFHNEQFF,TGTGCCACCAGTGATTTGGATGTCAGGGGCTTTCACAATGAGCAGTTCTTC
TRBV7-2,TRBJ1-2,few,.,CASSFSSGVSPYYGYTF,TGTGCCAGCAGCTTTTCATCAGGGGTGAGCCCCTACTATGGCTACACCTTC
TRBV7-9,TRBJ2-3,.,.,CASSSGGGGTDTQYF,TGTGCCAGCAGCTCCGGGGGTGGGGGCACAGATACGCAGTATTTT
TRBV10-3,TRBJ2-5,few,TRBD2,CAISESASGQETQYF,TGTGCCATCAGTGAGTCGGCTAGCGGACAAGAGACCCAGTACTTC
TRBV15,TRBJ1-2,few,.,CATSRSDSEGSYTF,TGTGCCACCAGCAGGTCAGATAGCGAGGGGAGCTACACCTTC
TRBV4-1,TRBJ2-3,many,.,CASSQAGDTQYF,TGCGCCAGCAGCCAAGCGGGAGATACGCAGTATTTT
TRBV3-1,TRBJ1-3,few,.,CASSRGGASDTIYF,TGTGCCAGCAGCAGAGGGGGGGCGTCGGACACCATATATTTT
TRBV29-1,TRBJ1-1,few,.,CSGMDTEAFF,TGCAGCGGGATGGACACTGAAGCTTTCTTT
TRBV6-6,TRBJ2-3,.,TRBD2,CASSTSASSTDTQYF,TGTGCCAGCAGTACTAGCGCTTCTAGCACAGATACGCAGTATTTT
TRBV3-1,TRBJ1-2,.,.,CASSGGSNYGYTF,TGTGCCAGCAGCGGGGGTTCAAACTATGGCTACACCTTC
TRBV10-3,TRBJ1-2,.,.,CAISESGNGYTF,TGTGCCATCAGTGAGTCTGGAAATGGCTACACCTTC
TRBV3-1,TRBJ2-2,.,.,CASSHNTGTGELFF,TGTGCCAGCAGCCACAACACGGGGACCGGGGAGCTGTTTTTT
TRBV11-2,TRBJ2-1,.,.,CASSLGVRAEQFF,TGTGCCAGCAGCCTAGGGGTTCGCGCGGAGCAGTTCTTC
TRBV5-1,TRBJ1-5,.,TRBD1,CASSLGTGVNQPQHF,TGCGCCAGCAGCTTAGGTACAGGGGTCAATCAGCCCCAGCATTTT
TRBV7-9,TRBJ2-2,few,TRBD1,CASSGTGGSRPTGELFF,TGTGCCAGCAGCGGAACAGGGGGTAGCCGGCCCACCGGGGAGCTGTTTTTT
TRBV5-1,TRBJ2-3,few,.,CASSLDGGRDTQYF,TGCGCCAGCAGCTTGGATGGGGGGAGAGATACGCAGTATTTT
TRBV27,TRBJ2-5,.,.,CASKELGPQETQYF,TGTGCCAGCAAGGAACTAGGACCCCAAGAGACCCAGTACTTC
TRBV6-5,TRBJ2-7,.,.,CASSYWKGGAYEQYF,TGTGCCAGCAGTTATTGGAAGGGGGGGGCCTACGAGCAGTACTTC
TRBV12-3/TRBV12-4,TRBJ1-5,.,.,CASRELGVSRQPQHF,TGTGCCAGCAGAGAACTAGGGGTCAGTAGGCAGCCCCAGCATTTT
TRBV9,TRBJ2-2,few,TRBD2,CASSVTLAGANTGELFF,TGTGCCAGCAGCGTAACTTTAGCGGGGGCGAACACCGGGGAGCTGTTTTTT
TRBV20-1,TRBJ2-7,.,TRBD2,CSATPSGGPYEQYF,TGCAGTGCTACCCCTAGCGGGGGACCCTACGAGCAGTACTTC
TRBV20-1,TRBJ1-1,.,.,CSATPGLPMNTEAFF,TGCAGTGCTACCCCGGGCCTCCCAATGAACACTGAAGCTTTCTTT
TRBV5-4,TRBJ1-1,few,.,CASSDERGDTEAFF,TGTGCCAGCAGCGATGAGCGCGGGGACACTGAAGCTTTCTTT
TRBV20-1,TRBJ1-1,few,.,CSARGVAQLNTEAFF,TGCAGTGCTAGAGGGGTTGCACAGCTGAACACTGAAGCTTTCTTT
TRBV27,TRBJ1-2,.,.,CASRPDRNNYGYTF,TGTGCCAGCAGACCGGACAGAAATAACTATGGCTACACCTTC
TRBV4-3,TRBJ2-3,few,TRBD1,CASSQGGQGKTDTQYF,TGCGCCAGCAGCCAAGGGGGACAGGGGAAGACAGATACGCAGTATTTT
TRBV4-1,TRBJ2-5,few,.,CASSQVLGRPRQETQYF,TGCGCCAGCAGCCAAGTTTTGGGCAGGCCAAGACAAGAGACCCAGTACTTC
TRBV7-2,TRBJ2-3,.,TRBD2,CASSLRGLAGTDTQYF,TGTGCCAGCAGCCTAAGGGGACTAGCGGGCACAGATACGCAGTATTTT
TRBV12-3/TRBV12-4,TRBJ2-7,.,TRBD2,CASSPGLAVGEQYF,TGTGCCAGCAGCCCAGGACTAGCGGTGGGGGAGCAGTACTTC
TRBV6-5,TRBJ1-5,.,.,CASSYLQGTEPQHF,TGTGCCAGCAGTTACTTACAGGGTACCGAGCCCCAGCATTTT
TRBV7-3,TRBJ2-7,few,.,CASSLTSGPSYEQYF,TGTGCCAGCAGCTTAACGTCGGGGCCCTCCTACGAGCAGTACTTC
TRBV9,TRBJ2-1,few,TRBD2,CASSPPHGTSGVGEQFF,TGTGCCAGCAGCCCACCCCATGGGACTAGCGGGGTGGGTGAGCAGTTCTTC
TRBV20-1,TRBJ2-3,few,.,CSAKGGSPTDTQYF,TGCAGTGCTAAGGGGGGGTCCCCCACAGATACGCAGTATTTT
TRBV5-6,TRBJ2-5,.,.,CASSPGLGGMAQYF,TGTGCCAGCAGCCCAGGCTTAGGGGGGATGGCCCAGTACTTC